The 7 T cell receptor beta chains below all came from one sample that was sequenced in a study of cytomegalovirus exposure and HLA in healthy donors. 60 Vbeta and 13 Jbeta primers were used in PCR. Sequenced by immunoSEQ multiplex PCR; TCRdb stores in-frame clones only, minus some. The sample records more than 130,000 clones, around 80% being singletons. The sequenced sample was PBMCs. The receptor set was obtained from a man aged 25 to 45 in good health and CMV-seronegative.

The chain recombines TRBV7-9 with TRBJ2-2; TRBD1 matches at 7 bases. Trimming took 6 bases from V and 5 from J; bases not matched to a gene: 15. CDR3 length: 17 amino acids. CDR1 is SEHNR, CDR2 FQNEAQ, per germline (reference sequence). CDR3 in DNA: TGTGCCAGCAGATCCACTTCGACAGGGTCTGGGACCGGGGAGCTGTTTTTT. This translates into CASRSTSTGSGTGELFF.

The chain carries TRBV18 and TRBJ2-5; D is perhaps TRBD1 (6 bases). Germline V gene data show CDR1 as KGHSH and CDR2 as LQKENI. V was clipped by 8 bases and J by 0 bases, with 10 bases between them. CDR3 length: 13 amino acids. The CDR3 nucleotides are TGTGCCAGCCAAAGGGGGTACCAAGAGACCCAGTACTTC. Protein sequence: CASQRGYQETQYF.

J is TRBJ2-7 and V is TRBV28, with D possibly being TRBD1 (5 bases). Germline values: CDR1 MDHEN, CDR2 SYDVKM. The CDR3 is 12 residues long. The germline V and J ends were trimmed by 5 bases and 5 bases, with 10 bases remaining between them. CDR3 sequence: CASSLPGNEQYF. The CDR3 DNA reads TGTGCCAGCAGTCTCCCAGGGAACGAGCAGTACTTC.

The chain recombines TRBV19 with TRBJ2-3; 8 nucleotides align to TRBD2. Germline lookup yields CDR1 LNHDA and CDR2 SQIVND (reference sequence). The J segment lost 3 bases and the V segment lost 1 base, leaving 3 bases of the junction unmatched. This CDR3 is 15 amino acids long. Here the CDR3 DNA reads TGTGCCAGTAGTATAGGGCTAGCGGGTACAGATACGCAGTATTTT. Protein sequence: CASSIGLAGTDTQYF.

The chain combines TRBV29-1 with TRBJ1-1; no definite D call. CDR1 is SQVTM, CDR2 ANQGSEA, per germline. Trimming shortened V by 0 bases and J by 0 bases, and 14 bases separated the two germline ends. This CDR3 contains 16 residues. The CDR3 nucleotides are TGCAGCGTTGAAGATCGGAGACGGAGCGTGAACACTGAAGCTTTCTTT. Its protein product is CSVEDRRRSVNTEAFF.

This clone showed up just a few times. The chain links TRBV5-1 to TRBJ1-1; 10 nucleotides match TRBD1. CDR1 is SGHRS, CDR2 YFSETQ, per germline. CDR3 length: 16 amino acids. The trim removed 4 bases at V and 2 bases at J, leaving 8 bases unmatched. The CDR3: CASSPRQGARNTEAFF. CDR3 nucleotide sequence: TGCGCCAGCAGCCCCAGACAGGGGGCTAGAAACACTGAAGCTTTCTTT.

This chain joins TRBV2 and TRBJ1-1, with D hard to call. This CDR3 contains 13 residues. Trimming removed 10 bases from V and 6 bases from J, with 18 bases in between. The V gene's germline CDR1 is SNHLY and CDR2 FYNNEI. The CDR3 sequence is CATTTPPGAEAFF. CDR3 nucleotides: TGTGCCACCACCACCCCACCCGGGGCTGAAGCTTTCTTT.